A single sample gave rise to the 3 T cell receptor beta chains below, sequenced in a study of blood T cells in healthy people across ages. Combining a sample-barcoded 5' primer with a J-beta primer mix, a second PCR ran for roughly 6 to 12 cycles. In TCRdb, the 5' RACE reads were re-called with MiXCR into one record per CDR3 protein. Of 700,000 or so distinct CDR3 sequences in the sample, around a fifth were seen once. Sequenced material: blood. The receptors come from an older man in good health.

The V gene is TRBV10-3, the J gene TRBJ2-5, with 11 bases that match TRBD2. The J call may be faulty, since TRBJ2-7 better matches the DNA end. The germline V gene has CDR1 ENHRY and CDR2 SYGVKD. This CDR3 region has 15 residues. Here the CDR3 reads CAISSSTSGTYEQYV. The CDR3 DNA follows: TGTGCCATCAGTAGCTCGACTAGCGGGACGTACGAGCAGTACGTC.

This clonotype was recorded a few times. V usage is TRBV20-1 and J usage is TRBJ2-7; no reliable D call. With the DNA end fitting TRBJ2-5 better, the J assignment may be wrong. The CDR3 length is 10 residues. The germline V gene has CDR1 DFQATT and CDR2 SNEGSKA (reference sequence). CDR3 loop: CSARNGTQYF. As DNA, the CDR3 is TGCAGTGCCAGAAATGGGACCCAGTACTTC.

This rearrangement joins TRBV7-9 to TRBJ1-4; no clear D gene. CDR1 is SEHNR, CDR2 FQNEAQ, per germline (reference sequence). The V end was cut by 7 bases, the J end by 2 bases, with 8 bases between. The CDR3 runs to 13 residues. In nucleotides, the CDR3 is TGTGCCAGCAAATCCGATACTAATGAAAAACTGTTTTTT. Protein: CASKSDTNEKLFF.